Below, 18 T cell receptor beta chains from the same sample are listed, as sequenced in a study of Graves' ophthalmopathy and Graves' hyperthyroidism. Amplification from RNA transcripts yielded the TCR beta CDR3 regions. Scientists carried out first-round RT-PCR using HTBI primers and then a second-round multiplex PCR. In TCRdb, the multiplex PCR reads were re-called with MiXCR into one record per CDR3 protein. The top ten hold 3% to 3.5% of the sample, which has hundreds of thousands of distinct CDR3 sequences, about 41% seen once. The sequenced sample was peripheral blood. These receptor sequences come from an adult man with Graves' ophthalmopathy.

Many counts were recorded for this clonotype. The rearrangement joins TRBV10-3 to TRBJ2-2, with D possibly matching TRBD2 (6 bases). This CDR3 is built from 14 residues. The V gene lost 3 bases and the J gene lost 7 bases, with 12 bases spanning the gap. Germline CDR1 and CDR2: ENHRY and SYGVKD. Here the CDR3 DNA reads TGTGCCATCAGTGATGTCCGGGAGAACGGGGAGCTGTTTTTT. Translation: CAISDVRENGELFF.

This clonotype has ten or more counts. The chain couples TRBV7-2 to TRBJ1-5, with D unclear. With 4 bases removed from V and 5 bases from J, the gap between germline ends came to 15 bases. CDR3 size: 15 residues. The germline V gene has CDR1 SGHTA and CDR2 FQGNSA. The CDR3 DNA follows: TGTGCCAGCAGCTCATCCATCGGGAACTATCAGCCCCAGCATTTT. This codes for CASSSSIGNYQPQHF.

The sample holds many counts of this clonotype. The chain uses TRBV5-8 and TRBJ2-5; possibly TRBD1 for D (7 bases). Germline V gene sequence: CDR1 SGHTS, CDR2 YDEGEE. V was cut by 0 bases and J by 5 bases, with 17 bases left in between. The CDR3 covers 16 residues. The CDR3 DNA reads TGTGCCAGCAGCTTGGGCGGAGGGGGCATGGGGGAGACCCAGTACTTC. Translated: CASSLGGGGMGETQYF.

With respect to this clonotype: This may come from a read error, since a much larger clone is one base off. V and J are TRBV7-9 and TRBJ1-4, with D tentatively TRBD1 (5 bases). CDR1 and CDR2 (germline): SEHNR, FQNEAQ (reference sequence). This CDR3 has 14 amino acids. DNA for the CDR3: TGTGCCGGCAGCTATGAGGGGAATATTGAAAAACTGTTTTTT. This gives the protein CAGSYEGNIEKLFF.

This clonotype occurred a few times. The gene calls are TRBV5-1 and TRBJ1-4; D ambiguous. V was clipped by 2 bases and J by 4 bases, with 18 bases between them. Germline values: CDR1 SGHRS, CDR2 YFSETQ. The CDR3 has 17 residues. CDR3 DNA sequence: TGCGCCAGCAGCTTTGGTAGGGCAGACGAGATTAATGAAAAACTGTTTTTT. Amino acids: CASSFGRADEINEKLFF.

This clonotype was seen more than once but under ten times. The chain employs TRBV10-3 and TRBJ1-2, with 7 bases that match TRBD1. This CDR3 has 11 residues. V shed 10 bases, J shed 4 bases, and the junction held 3 bases outside the gene matches. In germline, CDR1 is ENHRY, CDR2 SYGVKD. DNA for the CDR3: TGTGCCAGGGACAGCGGCTATGGCTACACCTTC. Its translation: CARDSGYGYTF.

A few counts support this clonotype. The rearrangement links TRBV3-1 to TRBJ2-7; the match to TRBD2 covers 9 bases. V shed 5 bases and J 4 bases; nucleotides not matched to a gene: 9. Germline CDR1 and CDR2: LGHDT and YNNKEL (reference sequence). This CDR3 is 15 amino acids long. The CDR3, as DNA: TGTGCCAGCAGCTCCGTCGGGACTAGCAGGTACGAGCAGTACTTC. This gives the protein CASSSVGTSRYEQYF.

V and J are TRBV7-9 and TRBJ2-3; 10 bases line up with TRBD2. The CDR3 is 15 amino acids. The germline V gene encodes CDR1 SEHNR and CDR2 FQNEAQ (reference sequence). CDR3 bases: TGTACTAGCAGCTCCGGGACTAGCGGCACAGATACGCAGTATTTT. This translates into CTSSSGTSGTDTQYF.

This clonotype was picked up many times. This chain connects TRBV10-3 to TRBJ1-2; the D gene is possibly TRBD1 (5 bases). From germline, CDR1 is ENHRY and CDR2 SYGVKD. This CDR3 comprises 17 residues. The V end was cut by 10 bases, the J end by 2 bases, with 26 bases between. The CDR3 DNA reads TGTGCCACCCATAGAGGGGCGTTGGAAGGATTGAACTATGGCTACACCTTC. It specifies CATHRGALEGLNYGYTF.

This clonotype was seen only once. This sequence joins TRBV20-1 and TRBJ2-5; 8 bases match TRBD1. The last part of the DNA fits TRBJ2-7 better; the J call may be wrong. This CDR3 region has 18 residues. Germline V CDR1 and CDR2: DFQATT, SNEGSKA (reference sequence). Written as DNA, the CDR3 is TGCAGTGCTAAAGATCGATTTGGGCAGGGGGCGAGAAGATACGAGCAGTACTTC. Translating it yields CSAKDRFGQGARRYEQYF.

This clonotype was counted ten times or more. The genes are TRBV5-1 and TRBJ1-1, with 7 bases aligning to TRBD1. V trimming: 4 bases; J trimming: 6 bases; junction bases outside the gene matches: 12. CDR1 and CDR2 from the germline V gene are SGHRS and YFSETQ. The CDR3 loop spans 15 amino acids. The CDR3, as DNA: TGCGCCAGCAGCCCCGGACTGACAGGGAAAGCTGAAGCTTTCTTT. It codes for CASSPGLTGKAEAFF.

The CDR3 sequence: CATSVSEADRADGYTF. CDR3 nucleotides: TGTGCCACCAGTGTCTCCGAAGCGGACAGGGCCGATGGCTACACCTTC. The chain combines TRBV24-1 with TRBJ1-2, with 8 bases matching TRBD1. The V gene end was trimmed by 5 bases and the J gene end by 6 bases; junction bases not matched to a gene: 13. The CDR3 runs to 16 residues. Germline assignment: CDR1 KGHDR and CDR2 SFDVKD.

The sample holds one count of this clonotype. The genes are TRBV7-8 and TRBJ1-4, with D perhaps TRBD1 (5 bases). This CDR3 has 15 residues. V lost 5 bases, J lost 2 bases, and 12 bases lay in between. Germline CDR1 and CDR2: SGHVS and FQNEAQ. CDR3 in amino acids: CASSPNGGTNEKLFF. The CDR3 bases are TGTGCCAGCAGCCCGAACGGGGGGACTAATGAAAAACTGTTTTTT.

The CDR3 protein is CASSESTGVNQPQHF. The CDR3 nucleotides read TGCGCCAGCAGTGAGTCGACAGGAGTCAATCAGCCCCAGCATTTT. The rearrangement links TRBV10-2 to TRBJ1-5; tentative D call: TRBD1 (6 bases). Germline V lookup: CDR1 WSHSY, CDR2 SAAADI. V was pared by 0 bases and J by 3 bases, with 9 bases between. CDR3 length equals 15 residues.

V is TRBV7-9 and J is TRBJ1-2; D unclear. The CDR3 contains 13 residues. CDR1 is SEHNR and CDR2 is FQNEAQ in the germline V gene (reference sequence). V was cut by 4 bases and J by 6 bases, with 12 bases left in between. The CDR3 sequence: CASSSLTGDGYTF. The DNA of the CDR3 is TGTGCCAGCAGCTCCTTGACGGGCGATGGCTACACCTTC.

There are many counts of this clonotype. The chain has TRBV29-1 and TRBJ2-5; 7 nucleotides align to TRBD1. Germline-derived CDR1 and CDR2 are SQVTM and ANQGSEA. V lost 3 bases and J lost 4; bases outside the gene matches: 5. This CDR3 contains 13 residues. The CDR3: CSVERGPGETQYF. In nucleotides, the CDR3 is TGCAGCGTTGAGAGGGGGCCGGGAGAGACCCAGTACTTC. Filled out from reference TRBV29-1 and TRBJ2-5, the complete variable domain reads SAVISQKPSRDICQRGTSLTIQCQVDSQVTMMFWYRQQPGQSLTLIATANQGSEATYESGFVIDKFPISRPNLTFSTLTVSNMSPEDSSIYLCSVERGPGETQYFGPGTRLLVL.

This clonotype was recorded a few times. V usage is TRBV18 and J usage is TRBJ2-7; 7 nucleotides line up with TRBD2. V trimming: 4 bases; J trimming: 5 bases; junction bases outside the gene matches: 11. Germline V gene data show CDR1 as KGHSH and CDR2 as LQKENI. This CDR3 has 15 residues. The CDR3 here is CASSRGLGGGDEQYF. The CDR3 DNA reads TGTGCCAGCTCACGCGGCCTCGGCGGGGGTGACGAGCAGTACTTC.

V is TRBV29-1 and J is TRBJ2-5; 7 bases are shared with TRBD2. The length of the CDR3 is 13 residues. CDR1 SQVTM and CDR2 ANQGSEA come from the germline V gene. Trimming took 6 bases from V and 4 from J; bases not matched to a gene: 8. CDR3: CSVREAGTETQYF. DNA for the CDR3: TGCAGCGTCCGGGAAGCGGGAACAGAGACCCAGTACTTC.